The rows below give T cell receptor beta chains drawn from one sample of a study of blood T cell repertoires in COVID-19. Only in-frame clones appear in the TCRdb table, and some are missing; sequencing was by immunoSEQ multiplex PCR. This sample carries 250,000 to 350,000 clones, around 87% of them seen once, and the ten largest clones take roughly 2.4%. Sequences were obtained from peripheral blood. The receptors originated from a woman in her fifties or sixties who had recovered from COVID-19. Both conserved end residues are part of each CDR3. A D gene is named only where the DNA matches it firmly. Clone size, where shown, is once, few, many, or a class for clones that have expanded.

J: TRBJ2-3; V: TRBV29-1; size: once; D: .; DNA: TGCAGCGTTACCCCAGGGGCAGATACGCAGTATTTT; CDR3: CSVTPGADTQYF
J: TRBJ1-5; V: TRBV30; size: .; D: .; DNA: TGTGCCTGGATGGAACCGGGGCAGCCCCAGCATTTT; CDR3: CAWMEPGQPQHF
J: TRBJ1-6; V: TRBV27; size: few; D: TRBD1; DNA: TGTGCCAGCAGTTCCACAGGGGACCTTAATTCACCCCTCCACTTT; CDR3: CASSSTGDLNSPLHF
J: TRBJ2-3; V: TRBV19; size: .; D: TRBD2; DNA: TGTGCCAGTAGTATAGAAGAAGCGGGGGATACGCAGTATTTT; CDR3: CASSIEEAGDTQYF
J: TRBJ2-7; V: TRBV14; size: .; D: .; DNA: TGTGCCAGCAGCCAAGGTCTACTATACGAGCAGTACTTC; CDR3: CASSQGLLYEQYF
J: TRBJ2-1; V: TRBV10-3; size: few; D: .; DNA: TGTGCCATCAGTGAAGGTCTACGCGGTGAGCAGTTCTTC; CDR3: CAISEGLRGEQFF
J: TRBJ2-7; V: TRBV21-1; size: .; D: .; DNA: TGTGCCAGCAGCTACGGGACTCCGGAGCAGTACTTC; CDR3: CASSYGTPEQYF
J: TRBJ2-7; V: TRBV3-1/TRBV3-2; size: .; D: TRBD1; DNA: TGTGCCAGCAGCCAAGGGCCCAGTGCCGACACAGGGGTCGAGCAGTACTTC; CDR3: CASSQGPSADTGVEQYF
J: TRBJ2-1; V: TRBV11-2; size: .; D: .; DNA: TGTGCCAGCAGCTTAGGCGGAGTTATCGAGCAGTTCTTC; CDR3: CASSLGGVIEQFF
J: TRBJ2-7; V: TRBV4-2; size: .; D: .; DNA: TGTGCCAGCAGCCAAGCACCTAGGAAAGGAGAGCAGTACTTC; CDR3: CASSQAPRKGEQYF
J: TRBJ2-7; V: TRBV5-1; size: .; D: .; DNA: TGCGCCAGCAGCTTCGGCGGATTCGCGGGCGGACCTAGCTCCTACGAGCAGTACTTC; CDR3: CASSFGGFAGGPSSYEQYF
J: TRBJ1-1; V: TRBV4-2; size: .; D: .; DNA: TGTGCCAGCAGCCAAGACTCAGGCCGCAACACTGAAGCTTTCTTT; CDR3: CASSQDSGRNTEAFF
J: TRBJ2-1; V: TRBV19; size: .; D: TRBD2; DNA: TGTGCCAGTAGTATAATTGAGGGAGGGCCGTATGAGCAGTTCTTC; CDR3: CASSIIEGGPYEQFF
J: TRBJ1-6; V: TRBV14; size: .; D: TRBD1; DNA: TGTGCCAGCAGCCCGTCCGGGACAGGGACCTCACCCCTCCACTTT; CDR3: CASSPSGTGTSPLHF
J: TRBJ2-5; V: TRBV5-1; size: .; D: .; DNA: TGCGCCAGCAGCTCCCCGTTGGGCGAGACCCAGTACTTC; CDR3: CASSSPLGETQYF
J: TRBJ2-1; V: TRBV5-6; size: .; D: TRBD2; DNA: TGTGCCAGCACCCGACTAGCGGGAGTTTACAATGAGCAGTTCTTC; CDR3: CASTRLAGVYNEQFF
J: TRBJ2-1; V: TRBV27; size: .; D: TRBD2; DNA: TGTGCCAGCGCGGGAGGGACGAGCTCCTACAATGAGCAGTTCTTC; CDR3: CASAGGTSSYNEQFF
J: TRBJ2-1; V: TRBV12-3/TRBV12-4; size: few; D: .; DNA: TGTGCCAGCAGTTATTTTTCAGGGAATGAGCAGTTCTTC; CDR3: CASSYFSGNEQFF
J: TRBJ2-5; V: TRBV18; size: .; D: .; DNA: TGTGCCAGCTCACCTGGAGAAGAGACCCAGTACTTC; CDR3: CASSPGEETQYF
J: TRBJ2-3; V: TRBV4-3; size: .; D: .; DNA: TGCGCCAGCAGCCAAGGGGTGGTCGGGGAAGGCACAGATACGCAGTATTTT; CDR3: CASSQGVVGEGTDTQYF
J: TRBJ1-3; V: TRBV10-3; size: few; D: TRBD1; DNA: TGTGCCATCAGTCGTCAGGGGGCGCAAGGAAACACCATATATTTT; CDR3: CAISRQGAQGNTIYF
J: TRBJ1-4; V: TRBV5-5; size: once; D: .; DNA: TGTGCCAGCAGCTTACCAGGGAGGCGTCCTGAAAAACTGTTTTTT; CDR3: CASSLPGRRPEKLFF
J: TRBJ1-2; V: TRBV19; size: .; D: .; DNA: TGTGCCAGTAGTATAAGCCACAGGGCGCACTATGGCTACACCTTC; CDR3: CASSISHRAHYGYTF
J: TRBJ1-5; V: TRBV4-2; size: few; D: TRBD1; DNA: TGTGCCAGCAGCCAAGTACAGGGGGCAGGTAGAACAGACCCCCAGCATTTT; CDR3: CASSQVQGAGRTDPQHF
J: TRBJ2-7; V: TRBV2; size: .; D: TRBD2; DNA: TGTGCCAGCAGAGCGGGGCTCGAGCAGTACTTC; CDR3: CASRAGLEQYF
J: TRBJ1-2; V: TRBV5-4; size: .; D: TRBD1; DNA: TGTGCCAGCAGCTTGGGACAGGGGGGCGGCTACACCTTC; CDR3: CASSLGQGGGYTF
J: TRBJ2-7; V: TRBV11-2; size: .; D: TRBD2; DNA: TGTGCCAGCAGCCCGGGGACTAGCGGTAGACCCTACGAGCAGTACTTC; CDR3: CASSPGTSGRPYEQYF
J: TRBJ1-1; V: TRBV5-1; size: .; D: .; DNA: TGCGCCAGCAGCTTCGGCCGGGTGAGGGACACTGAAGCTTTCTTT; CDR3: CASSFGRVRDTEAFF
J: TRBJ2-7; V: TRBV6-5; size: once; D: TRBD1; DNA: TGTGCCAGCAGTTACTCAAGGGGGCCCGAGCAGTACTTC; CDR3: CASSYSRGPEQYF
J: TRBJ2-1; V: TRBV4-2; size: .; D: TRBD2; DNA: TGTGCCAGCAGCCAAGATTCGGGGGGGCGGAGGGTTAATGAGCAGTTCTTC; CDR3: CASSQDSGGRRVNEQFF
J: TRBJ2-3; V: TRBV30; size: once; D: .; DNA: TGTGCCTGGAGGGGGCCCGGGGGTTATACGCAGTATTTT; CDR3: CAWRGPGGYTQYF
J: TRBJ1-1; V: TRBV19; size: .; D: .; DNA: TGTGCCAGCTTGGACAGCTCAAACACTGAAGCTTTCTTT; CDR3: CASLDSSNTEAFF
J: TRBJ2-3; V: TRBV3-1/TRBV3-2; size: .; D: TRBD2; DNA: TGTGCCAGCAGCCCGACTAGCGGTTATACGCAGTATTTT; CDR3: CASSPTSGYTQYF
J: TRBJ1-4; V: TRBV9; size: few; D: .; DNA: TGTGCCAGCAGCGTCTTTGGAACAGCCTCTAATGAAAAACTGTTTTTT; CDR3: CASSVFGTASNEKLFF
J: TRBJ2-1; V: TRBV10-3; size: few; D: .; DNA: TGTGCCATCAGTGAGGCGGGGTATGAGCAGTTCTTC; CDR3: CAISEAGYEQFF
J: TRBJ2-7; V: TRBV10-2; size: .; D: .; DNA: TGCGCCAGCAGTGAACCCCACCGGGAAGGTGGACGCGAGCAGTACTTC; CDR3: CASSEPHREGGREQYF
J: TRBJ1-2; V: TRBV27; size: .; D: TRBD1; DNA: TGTGCCAGCAGTCCGAGGACAGGGGGTTTTCACTATGGCTACACCTTC; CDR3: CASSPRTGGFHYGYTF
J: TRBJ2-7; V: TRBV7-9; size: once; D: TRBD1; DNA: TGTGCCAGCAGCGACACAGGGGGCTACGGCGAGCAGTACTTC; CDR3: CASSDTGGYGEQYF
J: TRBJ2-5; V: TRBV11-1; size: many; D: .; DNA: TGTGCCAGCAGCCATACCCCCGGGGTAACCCAGTACTTC; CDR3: CASSHTPGVTQYF
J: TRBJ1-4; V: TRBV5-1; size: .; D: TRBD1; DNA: TGCGCCAGCAGCCTGGGACAGGGATCTAATGAAAAACTGTTTTTT; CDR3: CASSLGQGSNEKLFF
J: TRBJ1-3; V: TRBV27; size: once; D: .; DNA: TGTGCCAGCAGTTCCGCGGGGAGTGGAAACACCATATATTTT; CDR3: CASSSAGSGNTIYF
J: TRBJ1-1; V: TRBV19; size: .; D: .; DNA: TGTGCCAGTAGTCCCCTCCCCACTACCATTTGGGACACTGAAGCTTTCTTT; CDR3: CASSPLPTTIWDTEAFF